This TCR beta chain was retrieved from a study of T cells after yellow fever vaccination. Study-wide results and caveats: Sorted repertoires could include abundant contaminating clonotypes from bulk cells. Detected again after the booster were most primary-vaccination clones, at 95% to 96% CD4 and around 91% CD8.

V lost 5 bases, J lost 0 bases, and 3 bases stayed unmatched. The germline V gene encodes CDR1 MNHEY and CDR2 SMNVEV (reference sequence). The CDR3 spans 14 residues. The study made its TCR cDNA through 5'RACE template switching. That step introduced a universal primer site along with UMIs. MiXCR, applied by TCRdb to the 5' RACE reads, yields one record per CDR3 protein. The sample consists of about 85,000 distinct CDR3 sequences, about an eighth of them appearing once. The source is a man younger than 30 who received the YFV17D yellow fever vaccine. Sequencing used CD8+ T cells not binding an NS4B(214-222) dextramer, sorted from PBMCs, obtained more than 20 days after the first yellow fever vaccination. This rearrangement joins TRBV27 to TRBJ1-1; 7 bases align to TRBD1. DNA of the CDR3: TGTGCCAGCAGTCCCGGGACAGTGAACACTGAAGCTTTCTTT. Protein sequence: CASSPGTVNTEAFF.